Described below is a single T cell receptor (beta chain) sequence and its context. The CDR3 covers 15 residues. CDR1 SNHLY and CDR2 FYNNEI come from the germline V gene. V shed 6 bases and J 0 bases; nucleotides not matched to a gene: 4. This record belongs to a study of blood T cell repertoires in COVID-19. Across the study: Some COVID-19 samples were acute and others convalescent; all came from the United States, Italy and Spain.

Participants' own reports of clinical history determined their cohort assignment. The table came from immunoSEQ multiplex PCR; TCRdb's copy has only in-frame clones and leaves some out. The sample shows fewer than 350,000 clones, 80% to 90% of them seen only once. This receptor was taken from a woman younger than 45 with acute COVID-19. The sample was PBMCs or T cells enriched from blood (not recorded which). V and J are TRBV2 and TRBJ2-2, with TRBD1 matching 7 bases. CDR3 protein: CASRWDSPNTGELFF. The DNA of the CDR3 is TGTGCCAGCAGATGGGACAGCCCGAACACCGGGGAGCTGTTTTTT.